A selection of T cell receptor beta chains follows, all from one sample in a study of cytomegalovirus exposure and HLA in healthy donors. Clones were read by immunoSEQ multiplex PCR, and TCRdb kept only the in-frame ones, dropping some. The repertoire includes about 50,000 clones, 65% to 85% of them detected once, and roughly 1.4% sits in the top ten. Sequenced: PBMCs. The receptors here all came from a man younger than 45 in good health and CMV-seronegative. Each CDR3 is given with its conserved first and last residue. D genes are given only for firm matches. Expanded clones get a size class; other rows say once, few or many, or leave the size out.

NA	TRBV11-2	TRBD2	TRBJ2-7	CASSLDLLSGRQYEQYF	TGTGCCAGCAGCTTAGATCTCCTTAGCGGGAGGCAGTACGAGCAGTACTTC
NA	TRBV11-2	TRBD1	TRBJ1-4	CASSFTVGGQGDEKLFF	TGTGCCAGCAGCTTCACGGTCGGTGGACAGGGGGATGAAAAACTGTTTTTT
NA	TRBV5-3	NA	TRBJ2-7	CARKTGNKYEQYF	TGTGCCAGGAAGACAGGTAATAAGTACGAGCAGTACTTC
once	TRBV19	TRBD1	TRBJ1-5	CASRGQGAGQPQHF	TGTGCCAGCAGGGGACAGGGGGCCGGTCAGCCCCAGCATTTT
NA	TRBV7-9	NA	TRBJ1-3	CASSLIPQGAGNTIYF	TGTGCCAGCAGCTTAATCCCCCAGGGCGCTGGAAACACCATATATTTT
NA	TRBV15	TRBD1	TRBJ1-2	CATSRDGQGIPEDGYTF	TGTGCCACCAGCAGAGATGGACAGGGTATCCCCGAGGATGGCTACACCTTC
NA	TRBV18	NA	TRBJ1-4	CASSPRQGTIREKLFF	TGTGCCAGCTCACCACGGCAGGGGACTATAAGGGAAAAACTGTTTTTT
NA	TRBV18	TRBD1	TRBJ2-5	CASSLRDRAQTQYF	TGTGCCAGCTCACTTAGGGACAGGGCACAGACCCAGTACTTC
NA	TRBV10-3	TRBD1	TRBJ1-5	CAIKRDRAPNQPQHF	TGTGCCATCAAAAGGGACAGGGCCCCCAATCAGCCCCAGCATTTT
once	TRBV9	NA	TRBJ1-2	CASSVDGKGYYGYTF	TGTGCCAGCAGCGTAGACGGGAAGGGCTACTATGGCTACACCTTC
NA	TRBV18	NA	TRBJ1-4	CASSPEGGREKLFF	TGTGCCAGCTCACCAGAGGGCGGACGAGAAAAACTGTTTTTT
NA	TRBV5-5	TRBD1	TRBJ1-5	CASSQWGQGPQHF	TGTGCCAGCAGCCAATGGGGACAGGGCCCCCAGCATTTT
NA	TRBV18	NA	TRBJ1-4	CASSPLADEKLFF	TGTGCCAGCTCACCACTCGCAGATGAAAAACTGTTTTTT
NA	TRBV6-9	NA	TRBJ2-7	CASTGTRSFLYEQYF	TGTGCCAGCACAGGGACTCGCTCTTTCTTATACGAGCAGTACTTC
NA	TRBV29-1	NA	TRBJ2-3	CSAVGADTQYF	TGCAGCGCCGTAGGGGCAGATACGCAGTATTTT
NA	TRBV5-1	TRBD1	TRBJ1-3	CASSWTGDGNTIYF	TGCGCCAGCAGCTGGACAGGGGACGGAAACACCATATATTTT
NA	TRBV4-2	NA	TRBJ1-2	CASSQGGGSGYTF	TGTGCCAGCAGCCAAGGGGGGGGCTCGGGCTACACCTTC
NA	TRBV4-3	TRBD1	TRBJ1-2	CASSQGLHRGNYGYTF	TGCGCCAGCAGCCAAGGCTTACACAGGGGCAACTATGGCTACACCTTC
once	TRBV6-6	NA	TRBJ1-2	CASSRDYEYGYTF	TGTGCCAGCAGCCGGGACTATGAGTATGGCTACACCTTC
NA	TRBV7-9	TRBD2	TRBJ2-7	CASSPHTSGSASYEQYF	TGTGCCAGCAGCCCCCATACTAGCGGGAGTGCCTCGTACGAGCAGTACTTC
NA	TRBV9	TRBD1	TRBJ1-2	CASRGTGGVDYGYTF	TGTGCCAGCAGGGGGACAGGGGGCGTCGACTATGGCTACACCTTC
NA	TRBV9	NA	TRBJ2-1	CASSGQAGAHYNEQFF	TGTGCCAGCAGCGGCCAAGCAGGGGCTCATTACAATGAGCAGTTCTTC
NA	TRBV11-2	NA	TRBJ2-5	CASSLAGVSETQYF	TGTGCCAGCAGCTTAGCGGGAGTATCGGAGACCCAGTACTTC
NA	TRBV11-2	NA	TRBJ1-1	CASSLGQGRNTEAFF	TGTGCCAGCAGCTTAGGTCAGGGGAGGAACACTGAAGCTTTCTTT
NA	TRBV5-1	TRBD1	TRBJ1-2	CASSEQGTGYTF	TGCGCCAGCAGCGAACAGGGGACTGGCTACACCTTC
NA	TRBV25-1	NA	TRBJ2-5	CASSEYSGEETQYF	TGTGCCAGCAGTGAATATTCAGGGGAGGAGACCCAGTACTTC
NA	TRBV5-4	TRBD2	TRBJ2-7	CASSSGTSVDEQYF	TGTGCCAGCAGCTCCGGGACTAGCGTCGACGAGCAGTACTTC
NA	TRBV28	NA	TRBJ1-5	CATRFWPSNQPQHF	TGTGCCACCCGATTCTGGCCTAGCAATCAGCCCCAGCATTTT
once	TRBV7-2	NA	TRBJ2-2	CASSLALTSGYTGELFF	TGTGCCAGCAGCTTAGCCCTCACGAGCGGTTACACCGGGGAGCTGTTTTTT
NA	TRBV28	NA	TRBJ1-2	CASRQGGGRYGYTF	TGTGCCAGTCGCCAGGGAGGGGGACGGTATGGCTACACCTTC